These 23 T cell receptor beta chains were all obtained from the same sample, sequenced in a study of T cell repertoires in cytomegalovirus infection. No antigens are known for them. TCRdb reprocessed the reads via MiXCR and lists one record per CDR3 protein. The sample lists some 590,000 distinct CDR3 sequences, just under 40% occurring once. The starting material was cultured PBMCs, obtained from culture after CMV antigen stimulation. The receptors originated from a human donor in good health (CMV status not recorded). Some clones in this sample may be carry-over from other donors' samples.

This clonotype has more than one count but fewer than ten. The chain links TRBV12-3 or TRBV12-4 to TRBJ1-5, with D unclear. Trimming took 8 bases from V and 3 from J, leaving 14 bases between them. There are 14 residues in the CDR3. The CDR3: CASGLRAFNQPQHF. The CDR3 nucleotides read TGTGCCAGCGGATTGAGGGCGTTCAATCAGCCCCAGCATTTT.

The gene calls are TRBV7-6 and TRBJ2-1; either TRBD1 or TRBD2 may supply D (5 bases each). The germline V gene has CDR1 SGHVS and CDR2 FNYEAQ. V lost 5 bases and J lost 0, with 20 bases in between. The length of the CDR3 is 18 residues. CDR3 loop: CASSPDHGTSSSYNEQFF. In DNA form, the CDR3 reads TGTGCCAGCAGCCCCGACCATGGGACCAGTAGCTCCTACAATGAGCAGTTCTTC. Based on the CDR3 plus reference TRBV7-6 and TRBJ2-1, the full variable domain is GAGVSQSPRYKVTKRGQDVALRCDPISGHVSLYWYRQALGQGPEFLTYFNYEAQQDKSGLPNDRFSAERPEGSISTLTIQRTEQRDSAMYRCASSPDHGTSSSYNEQFFGPGTRLTVL.

This clonotype was seen only a few times. The V and J genes are TRBV7-9 and TRBJ1-2, with a possible D match to TRBD1 (6 bases). The CDR3 has 13 residues. Per germline, CDR1 SEHNR and CDR2 FQNEAQ (reference sequence). V was pared by 1 base and J by 8 bases, with 11 bases between. The CDR3 nucleotides read TGTGCCAGCAGCTTAGGGACAGTTCGCGGCTACACCTTC. Amino acid sequence: CASSLGTVRGYTF.

The chain joins TRBV7-9 to TRBJ2-3; D is undetermined. V dropped 8 bases and J dropped 15 bases, with 24 bases sitting between them. Looked up from germline, CDR1 is SEHNR and CDR2 is FQNEAQ (reference sequence). There are 13 residues in the CDR3. The CDR3 nucleotides read TGTGCCAGCCGGGTGGCCTTAGGCTATGAGCCTTATTTT. Its translation is CASRVALGYEPYF.

This clonotype showed up just a few times. This chain uses TRBV6-5 with TRBJ2-2; D perhaps matches TRBD1 (6 bases). The germline V gene encodes CDR1 MNHEY and CDR2 SVGAGI. V was clipped by 5 bases and J by 0 bases, with 13 bases between them. The CDR3 consists of 16 residues. The CDR3, as DNA: TGTGCCAGCAGTCTCCTAGGACAGCCGAACACCGGGGAGCTGTTTTTT. Its protein is CASSLLGQPNTGELFF.

This clonotype occurred a few times. J is TRBJ1-5 and V is TRBV6-1, with 8 positions matching TRBD1. There are 16 residues in the CDR3. With 6 bases clipped from V and 1 base from J, the junction kept 8 bases outside the gene matches. From germline, CDR1 is MNHNS and CDR2 SASEGT. CDR3 in amino acids: CASRVMDRASNQPQHF. CDR3 nucleotide sequence: TGTGCCAGCAGGGTTATGGACAGGGCAAGCAATCAGCCCCAGCATTTT.

The chain recombines TRBV6-1 with TRBJ2-2; perhaps TRBD2 as D (5 bases). This CDR3 is 11 amino acids long. With 8 bases removed from V and 9 bases from J, the gap between germline ends came to 10 bases. Germline V gene lookup returns CDR1 MNHNS and CDR2 SASEGT. The CDR3 here is CASGRVRELFF. CDR3 sequence (DNA): TGTGCCAGCGGGCGGGTCAGGGAGCTGTTTTTT.

This clonotype was picked up a small number of times. The chain links TRBV11-1 to TRBJ2-5; D is possibly TRBD1 (5 bases). Trimming removed 0 bases from V and 5 bases from J, with 10 bases in between. Germline values: CDR1 SGHAT, CDR2 FQDESV (reference sequence). CDR3 length equals 14 residues. In DNA, the CDR3 is TGTGCCAGCAGCTTAGCGAAGGGGCGGGAGACCCAGTACTTC. Translation: CASSLAKGRETQYF.

The DNA for the CDR3 is TGTGCCAGCACCCCGTACGGGCTAGCCAACACCGGGGAGCTGTTTTTT. Its protein is CASTPYGLANTGELFF. The genes are TRBV27 and TRBJ2-2; TRBD2 might be the D (5 bases). Germline V CDR1 and CDR2: MNHEY, SMNVEV (reference sequence). The V and J ends lost 7 bases and 2 bases respectively, with 17 bases between them. The length of the CDR3 is 16 residues.

The chain employs TRBV20-1 and TRBJ2-1; D is perhaps TRBD2 (6 bases). V lost 7 bases, J lost 5 bases, and 18 bases lay in between. The CDR3 is made up of 14 amino acids. Germline-derived CDR1 and CDR2 are DFQATT and SNEGSKA (reference sequence). The CDR3: CSVEGGGRDNEQFF. The CDR3 DNA sequence: TGCAGTGTGGAGGGAGGTGGTCGAGACAATGAGCAGTTCTTC.

The chain has TRBV27 and TRBJ1-1, with D possibly TRBD1 on 5 matching bases. The ends were cut back, 1 base at V and 3 bases at J, with 18 bases in the middle. The CDR3 runs to 17 residues. Germline-derived CDR1 and CDR2 are MNHEY and SMNVEV (reference sequence). The CDR3 sequence is CASSLFRGMGRYTEAFF. The CDR3 DNA reads as TGTGCCAGCAGTTTATTTCGGGGGATGGGTAGGTACACTGAAGCTTTCTTT.

In this sample, this clonotype turned up many times. The chain couples TRBV7-8 to TRBJ1-1; no clear D. The CDR3 is made up of 17 amino acids. The ends were cut back, 4 bases at V and 3 bases at J, with 21 bases in the middle. CDR1 SGHVS and CDR2 FQNEAQ come from the germline V gene. CDR3 residues: CASSSPVDLDGDTEAFF. The CDR3 nucleotides are TGTGCCAGCAGCTCCCCGGTTGATCTAGACGGGGACACTGAAGCTTTCTTT.

The chain links TRBV28 to TRBJ2-3; 9 positions match TRBD2. Trimming removed 8 bases from V and 6 bases from J; junction bases left unmatched: 6. Germline-derived CDR1 and CDR2 are MDHEN and SYDVKM. CDR3 length: 13 residues. The CDR3 nucleotides read TGTGCCAGCCGGGGACTAGCATTTGATACGCAGTATTTT. As protein: CASRGLAFDTQYF.

In its sample, this clonotype was seen a few times. This rearrangement joins TRBV7-2 to TRBJ2-1, with 7 bases aligning to TRBD1. The V and J ends lost 8 bases and 5 bases, in that order; junction bases with no gene match: 6. CDR1 SGHTA and CDR2 FQGNSA come from the germline V gene. The CDR3 spans 13 residues. The CDR3 protein is CASGNTGDNEQFF. The CDR3 DNA reads as TGTGCCAGCGGCAATACAGGGGACAATGAGCAGTTCTTC.

In its sample, this clonotype was seen once. This chain links TRBV7-6 with TRBJ2-7, with TRBD1 identical over 9 bases. Germline V CDR1 and CDR2: SGHVS, FNYEAQ. The CDR3 is made up of 15 amino acids. The V segment lost 4 bases and the J segment 4 bases; nucleotides outside the gene matches: 8. CDR3 DNA: TGTGCCAGCAGCTCCGGAACCGGGACAGGGTACGAGCAGTACTTC. Translating gives CASSSGTGTGYEQYF.

This clonotype was counted at least ten times. The J gene is TRBJ2-5, the V gene TRBV7-2, with unresolved D. Trimming stripped 2 bases from V and 0 bases from J, with 16 bases between. Germline V gives CDR1 SGHTA, CDR2 FQGNSA. This CDR3 has 17 amino acids. The CDR3 region has the DNA TGTGCCAGCAGCTTATGGCTAAGAGACTGGTACCAAGAGACCCAGTACTTC. Its translation: CASSLWLRDWYQETQYF.

J is TRBJ2-1 and V is TRBV12-3 or TRBV12-4; 10 bases line up with TRBD1. With V trimmed by 5 bases and J by 6 bases, 13 bases remained unmatched. The CDR3 spans 17 residues. CDR3: CASSTGTGDILSNEQFF. CDR3 coding DNA: TGTGCCAGCAGTACCGGGACAGGGGATATTCTGAGCAATGAGCAGTTCTTC.

For the CDR3, the DNA is TGTGCCAGCAGCTCGACAGGGTTAGACCTGGGAGAGACCCAGTACTTC. It is translated as CASSSTGLDLGETQYF. The gene calls are TRBV5-4 and TRBJ2-5, with 7 bases identical to TRBD1. Germline loops: CDR1 SGHNT, CDR2 YYREEE (reference sequence). There are 16 residues in the CDR3. The ends lost 3 bases at V and 4 bases at J; junction bases unmatched: 12.

This rearrangement joins TRBV6-2 or TRBV6-3 to TRBJ2-1, with TRBD2 identical over 12 bases. Germline V gene sequence: CDR1 MNHEY, CDR2 SVGEGT. V dropped 5 bases and J dropped 10; count of bases not matched to a gene: 12. The CDR3 is 16 residues long. CDR3 sequence reads: CASSRTMTSGRSEQFF. The CDR3 bases are TGTGCCAGCAGTAGGACGATGACTAGCGGGAGATCCGAGCAGTTCTTC.

This clonotype was picked up a small number of times. The rearrangement uses TRBV7-2 and TRBJ2-7; D assignment may be TRBD1 or TRBD2 (5 bases each). There are 14 residues in the CDR3. V was trimmed by 3 bases and J by 0 bases, leaving 9 bases between them. The germline gives CDR1 SGHTA, CDR2 FQGNSA. The CDR3 spells CASSLGESSYEQYF. Here the CDR3 DNA reads TGTGCCAGCAGCTTGGGGGAAAGCTCCTACGAGCAGTACTTC.

In its sample, this clonotype was seen a few times. The rearrangement uses TRBV7-2 and TRBJ2-5; 8 positions match TRBD1. Germline V gene lookup returns CDR1 SGHTA and CDR2 FQGNSA. Trimming took 0 bases from V and 5 from J; bases not matched to a gene: 8. CDR3 size: 16 residues. CDR3 sequence: CASSLARDRRWETQYF. The CDR3, as DNA: TGTGCCAGCAGCTTAGCTCGGGACAGGAGGTGGGAGACCCAGTACTTC. The variable domain in full, completed from reference TRBV7-2 and TRBJ2-5, reads GAGVSQSPSNKVTEKGKDVELRCDPISGHTALYWYRQSLGQGLEFLIYFQGNSAPDKSGLPSDRFSAERTGGSVSTLTIQRTQQEDSAVYLCASSLARDRRWETQYFGPGTRLLVL.

This clonotype was picked up a small number of times. CDR3 loop: CASSYEGLAQETQYF. The CDR3 region has the DNA TGTGCCAGCAGTTACGAAGGACTAGCCCAAGAGACCCAGTACTTC. This chain uses TRBV6-2 or TRBV6-3 with TRBJ2-5; 8 bases map to TRBD2. The CDR3 runs to 15 residues. CDR1 and CDR2 from the germline V gene are MNHEY and SVGEGT. After removal of 2 bases from V and 1 base from J, the junction contained 3 bases not matched to a gene.

This clonotype was seen repeatedly, ten times or more. The CDR3 DNA sequence: TGTGCCAGCAGCTTATCGGGACAGGGGTCCTACGAGCAGTACTTC. Translated, it gives CASSLSGQGSYEQYF. V usage is TRBV7-2 and J usage is TRBJ2-7, with 10 bases identical to TRBD1. This CDR3 comprises 15 residues. V lost 2 bases, J lost 1 base, and 2 bases stayed unmatched. Germline values: CDR1 SGHTA, CDR2 FQGNSA.